The clone carrying this TCR beta chain was seen a few times. The antigen remains unidentified. The source of the sample is a study of early T cells in non-severe SARS-CoV-2 infection. Findings of the study overall: VDJdb-based matching was biased toward anti-spike CD8 responses and missed private and CD4 specificities.

cDNA molecules, individually, were tagged with unique molecular identifiers. TCRdb processed the 5' RACE reads anew with MiXCR; each CDR3 protein has one entry. The sample consists of about 110,000 distinct CDR3 sequences, around 10% of them appearing once. This CDR3 comprises 15 residues. The V end lost 5 bases, the J end lost 2 bases, and 14 bases lay between the germline ends. Germline CDR1 and CDR2: SEHNR and FQNEAQ (reference sequence). The sample comprised whole blood. This sequence joins TRBV7-9 and TRBJ2-3; tentatively, D is TRBD2 (5 bases). The TCR comes from an adult who was a healthcare worker with PCR-confirmed SARS-CoV-2 infection or an uninfected control (not recorded which). CDR3 sequence reads: CASSPPSRNTDTQYF. CDR3 bases: TGTGCCAGCAGCCCCCCTAGCCGGAACACAGATACGCAGTATTTT.